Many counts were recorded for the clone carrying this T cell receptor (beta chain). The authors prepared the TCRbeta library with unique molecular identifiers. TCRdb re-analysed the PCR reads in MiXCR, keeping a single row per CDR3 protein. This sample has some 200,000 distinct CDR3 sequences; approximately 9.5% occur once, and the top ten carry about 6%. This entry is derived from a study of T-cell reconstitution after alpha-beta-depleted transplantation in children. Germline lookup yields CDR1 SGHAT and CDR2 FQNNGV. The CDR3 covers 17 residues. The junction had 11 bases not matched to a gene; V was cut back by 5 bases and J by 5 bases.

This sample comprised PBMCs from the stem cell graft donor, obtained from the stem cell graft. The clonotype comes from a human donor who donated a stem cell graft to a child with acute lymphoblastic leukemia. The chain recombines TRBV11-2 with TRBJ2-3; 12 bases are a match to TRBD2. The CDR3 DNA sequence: TGTGCCAGCAGCCTAGGTCTAGCGGGGGGGCTTAGAGATACGCAGTATTTT. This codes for CASSLGLAGGLRDTQYF.